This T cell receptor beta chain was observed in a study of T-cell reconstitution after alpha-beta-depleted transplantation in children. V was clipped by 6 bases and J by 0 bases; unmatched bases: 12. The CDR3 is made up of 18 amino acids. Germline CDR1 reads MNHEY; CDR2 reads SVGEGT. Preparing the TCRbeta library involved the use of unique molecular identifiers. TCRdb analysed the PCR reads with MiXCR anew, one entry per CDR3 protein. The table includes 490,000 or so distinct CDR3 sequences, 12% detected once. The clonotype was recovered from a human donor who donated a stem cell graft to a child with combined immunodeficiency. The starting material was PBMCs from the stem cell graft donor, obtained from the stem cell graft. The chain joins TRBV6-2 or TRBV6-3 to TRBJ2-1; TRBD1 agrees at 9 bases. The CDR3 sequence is CASRKQGANYYSYNEQFF. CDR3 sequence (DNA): TGTGCCAGCAGGAAACAGGGGGCCAATTATTACTCCTACAATGAGCAGTTCTTC.